Below are 27 T cell receptor beta chains sequenced from a single sample in a study of blood T cell repertoires in COVID-19. Sequencing used immunoSEQ multiplex PCR; TCRdb keeps in-frame clones, though not all of them. Of under 150,000 clones listed, 75% to 90% are singletons. Sequencing used PBMCs or T cells enriched from blood (not recorded which). These receptors came from a woman aged 50 to 60 who had recovered from COVID-19.

Here the CDR3 DNA reads TGTGCCAGCAGCTTAGAGGTCACTAGCGGGGGTCAAGAGACCCAGTACTTC. This gives the protein CASSLEVTSGGQETQYF. This chain uses TRBV7-2 with TRBJ2-5; 11 nucleotides align to TRBD2. J was trimmed by 2 bases and V by 1 base; bases with no gene match: 6. CDR1 SGHTA and CDR2 FQGNSA come from the germline V gene. The CDR3 has 17 amino acids.

A single count supports this clone. The rearrangement links TRBV4-1 to TRBJ2-7, with D perhaps matching TRBD1 (6 bases). Trimming took 4 bases from V and 3 from J, leaving 13 bases between them. CDR3 size: 14 residues. The V gene's germline CDR1 is MGHRA and CDR2 YSYEKL. The CDR3 is CASSLRTVGYEQYF. The CDR3 nucleotides are TGCGCCAGCAGCCTTAGGACAGTTGGCTACGAGCAGTACTTC.

The chain recombines TRBV5-5 with TRBJ2-2; D gene unclear. The CDR3 is 15 residues long. Per the germline V gene, CDR1 is SGHKS and CDR2 is YYEKEE (reference sequence). Trimming stripped 0 bases from V and 7 bases from J, with 13 bases between. The CDR3 nucleotides are TGTGCCAGCAGCTTGGTCGGAGAGAGAGGCGGGGAGCTGTTTTTT. Translated, it gives CASSLVGERGGELFF.

V is TRBV6-2 or TRBV6-3 and J is TRBJ1-5, with TRBD1 matching over 9 bases. This CDR3 has 14 amino acids. Germline V gives CDR1 MNHEY, CDR2 SVGEGT. V trimming: 5 bases; J trimming: 5 bases; junction bases outside the gene matches: 4. CDR3 in DNA: TGTGCCAGCAGTACAGACAGGGGGTATCAGCCCCAGCATTTT. It specifies CASSTDRGYQPQHF.

This clone was observed a few times. The DNA for the CDR3 is TGCGCCAGCAGCTCACAGGGGAACTATGGCTACACCTTC. This sequence encodes CASSSQGNYGYTF. The genes are TRBV5-1 and TRBJ1-2; 7 nucleotides match TRBD1. Germline values: CDR1 SGHRS, CDR2 YFSETQ. The CDR3 length is 13 residues. After removal of 3 bases from V and 2 bases from J, the junction contained 1 base not matched to a gene.

In DNA form, the CDR3 reads TGTGCCAGCAGTGAAGGGACAGTACATGAAAAACTGTTTTTT. Translated: CASSEGTVHEKLFF. The chain combines TRBV2 with TRBJ1-4; D perhaps matches TRBD1 (6 bases). The CDR3 consists of 14 residues. Deletions cut 1 base from V and 6 bases from J, with 9 bases between. Per germline, CDR1 SNHLY and CDR2 FYNNEI.

Written as DNA, the CDR3 is TGTGCCAGCAGCGCTGGGGGACAGACCTACGAGCAGTACTTC. It is translated as CASSAGGQTYEQYF. The V call is TRBV7-9, the J call TRBJ2-7, with 7 bases fitting TRBD1. Looked up from germline, CDR1 is SEHNR and CDR2 is FQNEAQ (reference sequence). The CDR3 is made up of 14 amino acids. Losses at the gene ends were 5 bases for V and 2 bases for J; bases not matched to a gene: 6. Supplemented by reference TRBV7-9 and TRBJ2-7, the full variable domain reads DTGVSQNPRHKITKRGQNVTFRCDPISEHNRLYWYRQTLGQGPEFLTYFQNEAQLEKSRLLSDRFSAERPKGSFSTLEIQRTEQGDSAMYLCASSAGGQTYEQYFGPGTRLTVT.

The chain combines TRBV3-1 (or the pseudogene TRBV3-2) with TRBJ1-4; TRBD1 agrees at 10 bases. The CDR3 loop spans 16 amino acids. The V gene's germline CDR1 is LGHDT and CDR2 YNNKEL (reference sequence). V was clipped by 4 bases and J by 8 bases; unmatched bases: 10. The CDR3, as DNA: TGTGCCAGCAGCCTGACGGGGACAGGGGCTGGGGAAAAACTGTTTTTT. Translation: CASSLTGTGAGEKLFF.

This clone was seen a handful of times. This chain connects TRBV7-9 to TRBJ2-2, with 10 bases fitting TRBD1. V lost 5 bases to trimming and J lost 6 bases; unmatched junction nucleotides: 9. Germline V gives CDR1 SEHNR, CDR2 FQNEAQ (reference sequence). The length of the CDR3 is 16 residues. This CDR3 is CASSDDRGRGAGELFF. CDR3 nucleotides: TGTGCCAGCAGCGATGACAGGGGGCGGGGAGCCGGGGAGCTGTTTTTT. The full variable domain, with the rest looked up from reference TRBV7-9 and TRBJ2-2, is DTGVSQNPRHKITKRGQNVTFRCDPISEHNRLYWYRQTLGQGPEFLTYFQNEAQLEKSRLLSDRFSAERPKGSFSTLEIQRTEQGDSAMYLCASSDDRGRGAGELFFGEGSRLTVL.

V and J are TRBV4-1 and TRBJ2-7; 7 nucleotides agree with TRBD2. The CDR3 consists of 16 residues. Germline CDR1 reads MGHRA; CDR2 reads YSYEKL. V was pared by 2 bases and J by 1 base, with 8 bases of the junction left unmatched. The CDR3: CASSQFGGGVSYEQYF. CDR3 DNA: TGCGCCAGCAGCCAATTTGGCGGGGGTGTGTCCTACGAGCAGTACTTC.

This chain connects TRBV3-1 (or the pseudogene TRBV3-2) to TRBJ2-5; 9 nucleotides align to TRBD2. This CDR3 has 17 residues. The germline V gene encodes CDR1 LGHDT and CDR2 YNNKEL (reference sequence). V gave up 1 base and J gave up 1 base; unmatched junction bases: 7. The DNA of the CDR3 is TGTGCCAGCAGCCAAGGGGGGGTAGCGGGGGTCCAAGAGACCCAGTACTTC. Protein sequence: CASSQGGVAGVQETQYF.

This chain uses TRBV2 with TRBJ1-6; a weak D match, TRBD1 (6 bases). The CDR3 spans 15 residues. Germline V gene sequence: CDR1 SNHLY, CDR2 FYNNEI. V lost 6 bases, J lost 10 bases, and 19 bases lay in between. CDR3: CASRPETGFGSPLHF. For the CDR3, the DNA is TGTGCCAGCAGACCCGAGACAGGATTTGGATCACCCCTCCACTTT.

This clone was detected many times. This rearrangement joins TRBV19 to TRBJ1-6; 8 bases align to TRBD1. V lost 10 bases and J lost 10; bases outside the gene matches: 9. This CDR3 contains 13 residues. Per the germline V gene, CDR1 is LNHDA and CDR2 is SQIVND (reference sequence). CDR3 DNA: TGTGCCACCACCGACAGGGGAGACTCACCCCTCCACTTT. Its protein is CATTDRGDSPLHF.

The V call is TRBV19, the J call TRBJ2-2, with 11 bases fitting TRBD1. Germline-derived CDR1 and CDR2 are LNHDA and SQIVND (reference sequence). This CDR3 comprises 15 residues. Losses at the gene ends were 6 bases for V and 5 bases for J; bases not matched to a gene: 5. The CDR3 sequence is CASRRDRGKTGELFF. CDR3 nucleotides: TGTGCCAGTAGACGGGACAGGGGGAAGACCGGGGAGCTGTTTTTT.

The CDR3 protein is CASSDASGAASTDTQYF. DNA of the CDR3: TGTGCCAGCAGTGATGCTAGCGGGGCCGCGAGCACAGATACGCAGTATTTT. The V and J genes are TRBV6-4 and TRBJ2-3; 9 nucleotides align to TRBD2. V lost 3 bases and J lost 0; bases outside the gene matches: 7. CDR3 length: 17 amino acids. Germline V gene lookup returns CDR1 MRHNA and CDR2 SNTAGT.

The rearrangement joins TRBV5-4 to TRBJ2-1; D is undetermined. CDR1 and CDR2 (germline): SGHNT, YYREEE (reference sequence). Trimming removed 4 bases at V and 8 bases at J, with 7 bases between. This CDR3 comprises 11 residues. In nucleotides, the CDR3 is TGTGCCAGCAGCCGTACGGATGAGCAGTTCTTC. Protein: CASSRTDEQFF.

The chain employs TRBV18 and TRBJ2-7; possibly TRBD1 for D (5 bases). The CDR3 runs 14 residues. In germline, CDR1 is KGHSH, CDR2 LQKENI. V was cut by 2 bases and J by 1 base, with 9 bases left in between. The CDR3 region has the DNA TGTGCCAGCTCACCATTAGGGGATTCCTACGAGCAGTACTTC. Encoded protein: CASSPLGDSYEQYF.

This chain links TRBV9 with TRBJ2-2, with TRBD2 matching 7 bases. Germline CDR1 and CDR2: SGDLS and YYNGEE. The CDR3 has 16 amino acids. The ends lost 0 bases at V and 3 bases at J; junction bases unmatched: 5. The CDR3 DNA follows: TGTGCCAGCAGCGTAGTTCCTAGCGGCGACACCGGGGAGCTGTTTTTT. Amino acid sequence: CASSVVPSGDTGELFF.

The chain combines TRBV12-3 or TRBV12-4 with TRBJ2-5, with a possible D match to TRBD2 (6 bases). CDR3 length: 13 amino acids. V was pared by 7 bases and J by 0 bases, with 9 bases between. The CDR3 DNA reads TGTGCCAGCACTCGGGGGAACCAAGAGACCCAGTACTTC. It is translated as CASTRGNQETQYF.

The chain combines TRBV19 with TRBJ2-2; TRBD1 matches at 7 bases. V lost 6 bases and J lost 5; bases outside the gene matches: 12. This CDR3 has 16 residues. Germline CDR1 and CDR2: LNHDA and SQIVND (reference sequence). The DNA for the CDR3 is TGTGCCAGTAGGGGCGTGGGGACAGATTATACCGGGGAGCTGTTTTTT. Translated: CASRGVGTDYTGELFF.

The V and J genes are TRBV3-1 (or the pseudogene TRBV3-2) and TRBJ1-2, with 11 bases fitting TRBD1. The CDR3 is made up of 13 amino acids. Trimming took 4 bases from V and 7 from J; bases not matched to a gene: 2. Looked up from germline, CDR1 is LGHDT and CDR2 is YNNKEL (reference sequence). The CDR3: CASSRTGGGGYTF. The CDR3 coding sequence is TGTGCCAGCAGCCGGACAGGGGGCGGTGGCTACACCTTC.

This chain links TRBV25-1 with TRBJ1-1; D perhaps matches TRBD1 (6 bases). The V end was cut by 5 bases, the J end by 5 bases, with 18 bases between. This CDR3 has 15 amino acids. The germline V gene encodes CDR1 MGHDK and CDR2 SYGVNS. The CDR3 sequence is CASSRSPQGGTEAFF. CDR3 nucleotides: TGTGCCAGCAGTCGGTCCCCACAGGGTGGGACTGAAGCTTTCTTT.

V usage is TRBV6-2 or TRBV6-3 and J usage is TRBJ1-4; 10 positions match TRBD1. The CDR3 runs to 17 residues. The V gene's germline CDR1 is MNHEY and CDR2 SVGEGT. After removal of 2 bases from V and 1 base from J, the junction contained 4 bases not matched to a gene. DNA of the CDR3: TGTGCCAGCAGTTACCAGGACAGGGGGATAACTAATGAAAAACTGTTTTTT. It yields the protein CASSYQDRGITNEKLFF.

The chain joins TRBV27 to TRBJ1-2, with no clear D. In germline, CDR1 is MNHEY, CDR2 SMNVEV (reference sequence). The V end was cut by 0 bases, the J end by 6 bases, with 8 bases between. The CDR3 extends over 13 amino acids. The CDR3 spells CASSLSASNGYTF. The DNA of the CDR3 is TGTGCCAGCAGTTTATCGGCCAGTAATGGCTACACCTTC.

The V gene is TRBV7-9, the J gene TRBJ2-2; 9 positions agree with TRBD1. The J segment lost 1 base and the V segment lost 6 bases, leaving 9 bases of the junction unmatched. The CDR3 is 17 amino acids. Germline CDR1 reads SEHNR; CDR2 reads FQNEAQ (reference sequence). CDR3 sequence: CASRITSGQGNTGELFF. DNA of the CDR3: TGTGCCAGCAGGATAACCTCGGGACAGGGGAACACCGGGGAGCTGTTTTTT.

This chain uses TRBV27 with TRBJ2-1; D may be TRBD2 (5 bases). The CDR3 is 11 residues long. Germline V gives CDR1 MNHEY, CDR2 SMNVEV (reference sequence). V was cut by 5 bases and J by 9 bases, with 8 bases left in between. The CDR3, as DNA: TGTGCCAGCAGTCTCCGGGGTGAGCAGTTCTTC. It specifies CASSLRGEQFF.

This chain uses TRBV11-2 with TRBJ2-5, with 9 bases identical to TRBD1. Germline V gene data show CDR1 as SGHAT and CDR2 as FQNNGV. This CDR3 region has 15 residues. V lost 2 bases, J lost 5 bases, and 6 bases stayed unmatched. The CDR3 spells CASSLRTGESETQYF. The CDR3 coding sequence is TGTGCCAGCAGCTTACGGACAGGGGAAAGCGAGACCCAGTACTTC.